This T cell receptor beta chain was sequenced during a study of shared clonotypes between healthy human individuals. Across the study: There were three CD4 naive, three CD4 memory, two CD8 naive and one CD8 memory plates per donor.

The assay was run at deep level. Original data processing: ImmunoSEQ yielded junction-only sequences lacking quality scores, so filtering differed. Data came from immunoSEQ multiplex PCR; TCRdb stores just in-frame clones and leaves some out. Clonal size and the V and J genes are those of that table, whereas D and trimming came from the DNA. The repertoire consists of more than 2 million clones, with just under 95% occurring once and the leading ten covering approximately 1.2%. This clone occurred once. Its target is unknown. This CDR3 is built from 15 residues. The V and J ends lost 4 bases and 3 bases respectively, with 14 bases between them. Looked up from germline, CDR1 is MNHEY and CDR2 is SMNVEV (reference sequence). Naive CD8 cells comprised CD45RO-negative, CCR7-positively selected cells, excluding terminally differentiated effector memory CD45RA+ cells. Study outcomes and limitations: Researchers sampled blood only, noting tissue repertoires likely differ.

The sequencing sample was made of naive CD8+ T cells sorted from blood. This TCR was recovered from a man younger than 35 in good health. V gene TRBV27 combines with J gene TRBJ2-3; D perhaps matches TRBD1 (6 bases). For the CDR3, the DNA is TGTGCCAGCAGTTCGAACAGGGCAGGGACAGATACGCAGTATTTT. It specifies CASSSNRAGTDTQYF.